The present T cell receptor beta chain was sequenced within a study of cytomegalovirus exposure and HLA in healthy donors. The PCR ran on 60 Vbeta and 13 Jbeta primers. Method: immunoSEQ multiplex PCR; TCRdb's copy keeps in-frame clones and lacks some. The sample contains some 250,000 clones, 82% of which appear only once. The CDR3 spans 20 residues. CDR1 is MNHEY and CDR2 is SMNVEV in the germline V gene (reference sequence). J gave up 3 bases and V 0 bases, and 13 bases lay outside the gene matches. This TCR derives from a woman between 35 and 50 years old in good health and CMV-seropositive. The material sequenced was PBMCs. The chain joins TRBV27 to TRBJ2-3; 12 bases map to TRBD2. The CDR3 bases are TGTGCCAGCAGTTTATCGTCCGGACTAGCGGGAATTGAAGGTACAGATACGCAGTATTTT. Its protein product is CASSLSSGLAGIEGTDTQYF.